Presented here are 9 T cell receptor beta chains from one specimen sequenced in a study of human T cells and chemical hapten exposure. Time point specified: patch test 1, 2 weeks after DPC sensitization. Treatment specified: therapeutic diphenylcyclopropenone sensitization with weekly scalp DPC. Via MiXCR, TCRdb re-called the RACE reads, giving one row per CDR3 protein. The table includes 300,000 to 450,000 distinct CDR3 sequences, approximately 5.1% detected once. Specimen: whole blood, collected in connection with sensitization to the hapten diphenylcyclopropenone (DPC). These receptors were collected from a woman aged 45 to 65 with alopecia areata. Some clones in this sample may be carry-over from other donors' samples.

This clonotype was observed a few times. J is TRBJ1-5 and V is TRBV6-6, with D possibly TRBD1 on 5 matching bases. The CDR3 is made up of 14 amino acids. Germline V gene data show CDR1 as MNHNY and CDR2 as SVGAGI (reference sequence). Between the trimmed V and J ends, which lost 6 bases and 6 bases, there was a span of 15 bases. The CDR3 sequence is CASSVPTQVQPQHF. The CDR3 nucleotides read TGTGCCAGCAGCGTTCCCACACAGGTTCAGCCCCAGCATTTT.

This clonotype was detected ten times or more. The rearrangement joins TRBV29-1 to TRBJ2-1, with 7 bases matching TRBD2. The trim removed 0 bases at V and 9 bases at J, leaving 17 bases unmatched. This CDR3 region has 17 residues. The germline gives CDR1 SQVTM, CDR2 ANQGSEA. CDR3 bases: TGCAGCGTTGAAGATCGGGCTAGCGGACAAGGCCTGGGTGAGCAGTTCTTC. Translation: CSVEDRASGQGLGEQFF.

For this clonotype: A single base separates this from a much larger clone, so it may be a read error. CDR3 protein: CASSGRDYTQYF. The CDR3 region has the DNA TGTGCCAGCAGCGGCAGGGATTATACGCAGTATTTT. The rearrangement joins TRBV7-9 to TRBJ2-3; D might be TRBD1 (5 bases). The CDR3 covers 12 residues. The germline gives CDR1 SEHNR, CDR2 FQNEAQ (reference sequence). Trimming removed 5 bases from V and 7 bases from J, with 10 bases in between.

This clonotype showed up many times. This chain links TRBV12-3 or TRBV12-4 with TRBJ1-3, with D possibly TRBD1 on 5 matching bases. This CDR3 has 15 amino acids. V lost 4 bases to trimming and J lost 0 bases, with 10 bases between them. The CDR3 here is CASSSGTGSGNTIYF. CDR3 nucleotides: TGTGCCAGCAGTTCCGGGACCGGCTCTGGAAACACCATATATTTT.

This clonotype was seen ten or more times. The chain employs TRBV5-1 and TRBJ2-1; D gene ambiguous. The germline V and J ends were trimmed by 2 bases and 6 bases, with 9 bases remaining between them. Germline lookup yields CDR1 SGHRS and CDR2 YFSETQ. The CDR3 runs 13 residues. The CDR3 protein is CASSFGPSNEQFF. The CDR3 DNA reads TGCGCCAGCAGCTTTGGGCCTTCCAATGAGCAGTTCTTC. The full variable domain, completed using reference TRBV5-1 and TRBJ2-1, is KAGVTQTPRYLIKTRGQQVTLSCSPISGHRSVSWYQQTPGQGLQFLFEYFSETQRNKGNFPGRFSGRQFSNSRSEMNVSTLELGDSALYLCASSFGPSNEQFFGPGTRLTVL.

There are many counts of this clonotype. V and J are TRBV3-1 and TRBJ2-2; 9 bases fit TRBD2. The CDR3 spans 17 residues. Germline V gene sequence: CDR1 LGHDT, CDR2 YNNKEL (reference sequence). The ends lost 7 bases at V and 3 bases at J; junction bases unmatched: 12. CDR3 DNA: TGTGCCAGCACCGACTCTAAAACTAGCGGGTACACCGGGGAGCTGTTTTTT. It codes for CASTDSKTSGYTGELFF. The entire variable domain, with the rest obtained from reference TRBV3-1 and TRBJ2-2, is as follows: DTAVSQTPKYLVTQMGNDKSIKCEQNLGHDTMYWYKQDSKKFLKIMFSYNNKELIINETVPNRFSPKSPDKAHLNLHINSLELGDSAVYFCASTDSKTSGYTGELFFGEGSRLTVL.

This clonotype showed up many times. The chain links TRBV12-3 or TRBV12-4 to TRBJ1-6; D not resolved. The V end lost 5 bases, the J end lost 5 bases, and 10 bases lay between the germline ends. This CDR3 has 14 amino acids. The CDR3 coding sequence is TGTGCCAGCAGTATAAGACGGAATAATTCACCCCTCCACTTT. Translated: CASSIRRNNSPLHF.

In its sample, this clonotype was seen many times. The V and J genes are TRBV10-3 and TRBJ1-1; no firm D call. This CDR3 comprises 16 residues. Trimming left V 3 bases short and J 4 bases short, with 18 bases between. CDR1 and CDR2 from the germline V gene are ENHRY and SYGVKD. The CDR3 DNA reads as TGTGCCATCAGTGACCCCCCGCGGGGAGGGCCCACTGAAGCTTTCTTT. This translates into CAISDPPRGGPTEAFF.

The V and J genes are TRBV6-2 or TRBV6-3 and TRBJ1-4; 7 positions match TRBD1. Germline loops: CDR1 MNHEY, CDR2 SVGEGT. The CDR3 loop spans 12 amino acids. Trimming took 3 bases from V and 14 from J; bases not matched to a gene: 6. The DNA of the CDR3 is TGTGCCAGCAGTTATGAAGGGGGCTTTCTGTTTTTT. It specifies CASSYEGGFLFF.